The 23 T cell receptor beta chains in this list originate from one sample, sequenced in a study of blood T cells in healthy people across ages. For the second PCR, which ran for roughly 6 to 12 cycles, a sample-barcoded 5' primer and a J-beta primer mix were used. TCRdb re-called the 5' RACE reads with MiXCR, one entry per CDR3 protein. The sample comprises 1.5 million to 2 million distinct CDR3 sequences, roughly 50% of which are singletons, and 2% to 2.5% rests with the top ten. Material for sequencing was blood. The receptor set was obtained from a woman between 40 and 55 years old in good health.

The J gene is TRBJ2-5, the V gene TRBV20-1, with 7 positions matching TRBD2. V dropped 8 bases and J dropped 5; count of bases not matched to a gene: 11. CDR3 size: 13 residues. Germline loops: CDR1 DFQATT, CDR2 SNEGSKA (reference sequence). The CDR3 DNA reads TGCAGTCTATGGGGGGGAGGCTTGGAGACCCAGTACTTC. Translation: CSLWGGGLETQYF.

This clonotype was observed a handful of times. The J gene is TRBJ2-1, the V gene TRBV27; maybe TRBD2 (6 bases). Trimming pared 8 bases from V and 4 bases from J, leaving 12 bases between. Per germline, CDR1 MNHEY and CDR2 SMNVEV (reference sequence). There are 13 residues in the CDR3. DNA for the CDR3: TGTGCCAGCCGTGGAGGGATATACAATGAGCAGTTCTTC. Its protein product is CASRGGIYNEQFF.

For this clonotype: At one of its ends the junction is not consistent with the germline gene, which may arise from a read error. This chain connects TRBV6-5 to TRBJ1-1, with D hard to call. In germline, CDR1 is MNHEY, CDR2 SVGAGI. The CDR3 loop spans 14 amino acids. DNA for the CDR3: TGTGCCAGCGGTTACACCCAAGGGAACACTGAAGCTTTCTTT. Protein sequence: CASGYTQGNTEAFF.

This clonotype came up a few times. V usage is TRBV7-2 and J usage is TRBJ2-1; TRBD2 might be the D (5 bases). The CDR3 runs to 15 residues. CDR1 SGHTA and CDR2 FQGNSA come from the germline V gene. V lost 5 bases to trimming and J lost 1 base, with 12 bases between them. CDR3 protein: CASSPPGRSYNEQFF. The CDR3 DNA follows: TGTGCCAGCAGCCCTCCGGGGAGATCCTACAATGAGCAGTTCTTC.

A single count supports this clonotype. The chain links TRBV28 to TRBJ2-1; possibly TRBD1 for D (6 bases). The germline CDR1 and CDR2 sequences are MDHEN and SYDVKM. V was cut by 6 bases and J by 3 bases, with 12 bases left in between. The CDR3 length is 14 residues. CDR3 in DNA: TGTGCCAGCAGACCCGGGACATACTACAATGAGCAGTTCTTC. Translating it yields CASRPGTYYNEQFF.

This clonotype was seen only a few times. The chain links TRBV9 to TRBJ2-5; 14 bases fit TRBD2. This CDR3 comprises 18 residues. Germline lookup yields CDR1 SGDLS and CDR2 YYNGEE. The V gene end was trimmed by 5 bases and the J gene end by 5 bases; junction bases not matched to a gene: 14. The CDR3 here is CASSRGLAGVSVPETQYF. CDR3 DNA: TGTGCCAGCAGTCGGGGACTAGCGGGGGTCTCAGTTCCGGAGACCCAGTACTTC.

The chain combines TRBV5-1 with TRBJ2-4; D is perhaps TRBD1 (5 bases). The J call may be in error: the DNA end matches TRBJ2-5 better. The CDR3 has 16 residues. Germline assignment: CDR1 SGHRS and CDR2 YFSETQ. CDR3 sequence (DNA): TGCGCCAGCAGCTTAACAGACAGAGCTCTGGGAGAGACCCAGTACTTC. It translates to CASSLTDRALGETQYF.

In this sample, this clonotype turned up a few times. The chain uses TRBV9 and TRBJ2-3, with no clear D. The CDR3 has 15 amino acids. The ends were cut back, 1 base at V and 2 bases at J, with 11 bases in the middle. Per germline, CDR1 SGDLS and CDR2 YYNGEE. The CDR3 reads CASSVSPADTDTQYF. DNA of the CDR3: TGTGCCAGCAGCGTAAGCCCGGCAGACACAGATACGCAGTATTTT.

A note on this clonotype: Mismatch with germline at one junction end may stem from a read error. V usage is TRBV7-2 and J usage is TRBJ2-3; 11 bases align to TRBD1. The CDR3 contains 18 residues. Germline loops: CDR1 SGHTA, CDR2 FQGNSA. For the CDR3, the DNA is TGTGCCAGCAGCTTAGCTCCCGGACAGGGGGCGTCCGCAGAGACGCAGTATTTT. Translating it yields CASSLAPGQGASAETQYF. Variable domain in full (rest from reference TRBV7-2 and TRBJ2-3): GAGVSQSPSNKVTEKGKDVELRCDPISGHTALYWYRQSLGQGLEFLIYFQGNSAPDKSGLPSDRFSAERTGGSVSTLTIQRTQQEDSAVYLCASSLAPGQGASAETQYFGPGTRLTVL.

In its sample, this clonotype was seen a few times. The chain links TRBV20-1 to TRBJ1-6; 8 bases are shared with TRBD1. The CDR3 has 14 amino acids. Germline loops: CDR1 DFQATT, CDR2 SNEGSKA (reference sequence). The CDR3, as DNA: TGCAGCACACAGCGGGGACAGGTAGCCTCACCCCTCCACTTT. This translates into CSTQRGQVASPLHF.

The chain has TRBV21-1 and TRBJ2-4; TRBD1, the table's D call, lacks a check against the DNA. TRBV21-1 is tagged as a pseudogene. The CDR3 totals 13 residues. CDR3 DNA: TGTAGCAGTGGACAGGGGGCCAAAAACATTCAGTACTTC. Its translation is CSSGQGAKNIQYF.

Concerning this clonotype itself: At one end the junction does not follow the germline gene, possibly because of a read error. The CDR3 region is CASKATSSDNEQFF. Here the CDR3 DNA reads TGTGCCAGCAAGGCCACAAGCTCCGACAATGAGCAGTTCTTC. The gene calls are TRBV6-1 and TRBJ2-1; no clear D gene. Germline CDR1 and CDR2: MNHNS and SASEGT. The CDR3 runs to 14 residues.

The chain combines TRBV12-3 or TRBV12-4 with TRBJ2-4, with unresolved D. V was trimmed by 3 bases and J by 2 bases, leaving 11 bases between them. The CDR3 contains 15 residues. For the CDR3, the DNA is TGTGCCAGCAGTTTGGTCCAGTTAACCAAAAACATTCAGTACTTC. This translates into CASSLVQLTKNIQYF.

This chain uses TRBV15 with TRBJ2-7; 10 positions agree with TRBD1. The CDR3 covers 14 residues. V lost 6 bases, J lost 4 bases, and 6 bases stayed unmatched. The V gene's germline CDR1 is LNHNV and CDR2 YYDKDF (reference sequence). DNA of the CDR3: TGTGCCACCAGAGAAAGGGGACAGGGGTACGAGCAGTACTTC. It is translated as CATRERGQGYEQYF.

J is TRBJ1-4 and V is TRBV20-1; TRBD1 might be the D (5 bases). Germline CDR1 and CDR2: DFQATT and SNEGSKA (reference sequence). The CDR3 is made up of 12 amino acids. Trimming cost V 6 bases and J 7 bases, with 12 bases left between them. In DNA form, the CDR3 reads TGCAGTGCCCAGGGTTTGGGTGAAAAACTGTTTTTT. Translation gives CSAQGLGEKLFF.

This chain connects TRBV28 to TRBJ2-7, with D perhaps matching TRBD2 (5 bases). CDR1 and CDR2 (germline): MDHEN, SYDVKM. CDR3 length: 18 amino acids. The V and J ends lost 2 bases and 2 bases respectively, with 22 bases between them. The CDR3 DNA sequence: TGTGCCAGCAGTTTAGGGTCGGGAAGCACCTGGGTGACCTACGAGCAGTACTTC. The encoded protein is CASSLGSGSTWVTYEQYF.

V and J are TRBV20-1 and TRBJ2-6, with unresolved D. Germline assignment: CDR1 DFQATT and CDR2 SNEGSKA (reference sequence). This CDR3 is 16 amino acids long. The V end was cut by 0 bases, the J end by 2 bases, with 11 bases between. The DNA for the CDR3 is TGCAGTGCTAGAGATCTTCCAGGAGCTGGGGCCAACGTCCTGACTTTC. Its protein product is CSARDLPGAGANVLTF.

The chain has TRBV7-9 and TRBJ2-7; tentatively, D is TRBD1 (6 bases). Trimming left V 5 bases short and J 7 bases short, with 12 bases between. Per germline, CDR1 SEHNR and CDR2 FQNEAQ (reference sequence). There are 12 residues in the CDR3. Here the CDR3 reads CASSGQYNEQYF. For the CDR3, the DNA is TGTGCCAGCAGCGGACAGTACAATGAGCAGTACTTC.

Only a few counts were recorded for this clonotype. The chain links TRBV4-3 to TRBJ2-7; D is uncertain. Looked up from germline, CDR1 is LGHNA and CDR2 is YSLEER. CDR3 length: 14 amino acids. V was cut by 2 bases and J by 0 bases, with 8 bases left in between. In DNA, the CDR3 is TGCGCCAGCAGCCAATCAGTTCTCTCCTACGAGCAGTACTTC. This translates into CASSQSVLSYEQYF.

This clonotype appeared a few times. The chain joins TRBV11-2 to TRBJ1-4, with 9 bases lining up with TRBD1. With 4 bases clipped from V and 7 bases from J, the junction kept 4 bases outside the gene matches. Germline V gene sequence: CDR1 SGHAT, CDR2 FQNNGV. The CDR3 runs to 14 residues. In DNA form, the CDR3 reads TGTGCCAGCAGCTCTGGGACAGGGTTTGAAAAACTGTTTTTT. It translates to CASSSGTGFEKLFF.

This clonotype has a handful of counts. This chain links TRBV4-2 with TRBJ2-7, with D unresolved. Trimming shortened V by 6 bases and J by 2 bases, and 17 bases separated the two germline ends. Germline CDR1 and CDR2: LGHNA and YNFKEQ. CDR3 size: 15 residues. The CDR3 loop is CASSPRSSATYEQYF. CDR3 DNA: TGTGCCAGCAGTCCAAGATCGTCGGCAACCTACGAGCAGTACTTC.

The CDR3 is CASSQDIGGAFGYNEQFF. The CDR3 nucleotides read TGTGCCAGCAGCCAAGATATCGGGGGGGCTTTCGGATACAATGAGCAGTTCTTC. The V call is TRBV4-2, the J call TRBJ2-1, with 8 bases fitting TRBD2. CDR1 is LGHNA and CDR2 is YNFKEQ in the germline V gene. The CDR3 extends over 18 amino acids. Losses at the gene ends were 0 bases for V and 4 bases for J; bases not matched to a gene: 11.

V gene TRBV4-3 combines with J gene TRBJ2-3; 11 nucleotides align to TRBD2. V shed 0 bases and J 9 bases; nucleotides not matched to a gene: 5. Germline loops: CDR1 LGHNA, CDR2 YSLEER. The CDR3 spans 15 residues. This CDR3 reads CASSQDRLAGRTQYF. In nucleotides, the CDR3 is TGCGCCAGCAGCCAAGATCGACTAGCGGGGAGGACGCAGTATTTT.